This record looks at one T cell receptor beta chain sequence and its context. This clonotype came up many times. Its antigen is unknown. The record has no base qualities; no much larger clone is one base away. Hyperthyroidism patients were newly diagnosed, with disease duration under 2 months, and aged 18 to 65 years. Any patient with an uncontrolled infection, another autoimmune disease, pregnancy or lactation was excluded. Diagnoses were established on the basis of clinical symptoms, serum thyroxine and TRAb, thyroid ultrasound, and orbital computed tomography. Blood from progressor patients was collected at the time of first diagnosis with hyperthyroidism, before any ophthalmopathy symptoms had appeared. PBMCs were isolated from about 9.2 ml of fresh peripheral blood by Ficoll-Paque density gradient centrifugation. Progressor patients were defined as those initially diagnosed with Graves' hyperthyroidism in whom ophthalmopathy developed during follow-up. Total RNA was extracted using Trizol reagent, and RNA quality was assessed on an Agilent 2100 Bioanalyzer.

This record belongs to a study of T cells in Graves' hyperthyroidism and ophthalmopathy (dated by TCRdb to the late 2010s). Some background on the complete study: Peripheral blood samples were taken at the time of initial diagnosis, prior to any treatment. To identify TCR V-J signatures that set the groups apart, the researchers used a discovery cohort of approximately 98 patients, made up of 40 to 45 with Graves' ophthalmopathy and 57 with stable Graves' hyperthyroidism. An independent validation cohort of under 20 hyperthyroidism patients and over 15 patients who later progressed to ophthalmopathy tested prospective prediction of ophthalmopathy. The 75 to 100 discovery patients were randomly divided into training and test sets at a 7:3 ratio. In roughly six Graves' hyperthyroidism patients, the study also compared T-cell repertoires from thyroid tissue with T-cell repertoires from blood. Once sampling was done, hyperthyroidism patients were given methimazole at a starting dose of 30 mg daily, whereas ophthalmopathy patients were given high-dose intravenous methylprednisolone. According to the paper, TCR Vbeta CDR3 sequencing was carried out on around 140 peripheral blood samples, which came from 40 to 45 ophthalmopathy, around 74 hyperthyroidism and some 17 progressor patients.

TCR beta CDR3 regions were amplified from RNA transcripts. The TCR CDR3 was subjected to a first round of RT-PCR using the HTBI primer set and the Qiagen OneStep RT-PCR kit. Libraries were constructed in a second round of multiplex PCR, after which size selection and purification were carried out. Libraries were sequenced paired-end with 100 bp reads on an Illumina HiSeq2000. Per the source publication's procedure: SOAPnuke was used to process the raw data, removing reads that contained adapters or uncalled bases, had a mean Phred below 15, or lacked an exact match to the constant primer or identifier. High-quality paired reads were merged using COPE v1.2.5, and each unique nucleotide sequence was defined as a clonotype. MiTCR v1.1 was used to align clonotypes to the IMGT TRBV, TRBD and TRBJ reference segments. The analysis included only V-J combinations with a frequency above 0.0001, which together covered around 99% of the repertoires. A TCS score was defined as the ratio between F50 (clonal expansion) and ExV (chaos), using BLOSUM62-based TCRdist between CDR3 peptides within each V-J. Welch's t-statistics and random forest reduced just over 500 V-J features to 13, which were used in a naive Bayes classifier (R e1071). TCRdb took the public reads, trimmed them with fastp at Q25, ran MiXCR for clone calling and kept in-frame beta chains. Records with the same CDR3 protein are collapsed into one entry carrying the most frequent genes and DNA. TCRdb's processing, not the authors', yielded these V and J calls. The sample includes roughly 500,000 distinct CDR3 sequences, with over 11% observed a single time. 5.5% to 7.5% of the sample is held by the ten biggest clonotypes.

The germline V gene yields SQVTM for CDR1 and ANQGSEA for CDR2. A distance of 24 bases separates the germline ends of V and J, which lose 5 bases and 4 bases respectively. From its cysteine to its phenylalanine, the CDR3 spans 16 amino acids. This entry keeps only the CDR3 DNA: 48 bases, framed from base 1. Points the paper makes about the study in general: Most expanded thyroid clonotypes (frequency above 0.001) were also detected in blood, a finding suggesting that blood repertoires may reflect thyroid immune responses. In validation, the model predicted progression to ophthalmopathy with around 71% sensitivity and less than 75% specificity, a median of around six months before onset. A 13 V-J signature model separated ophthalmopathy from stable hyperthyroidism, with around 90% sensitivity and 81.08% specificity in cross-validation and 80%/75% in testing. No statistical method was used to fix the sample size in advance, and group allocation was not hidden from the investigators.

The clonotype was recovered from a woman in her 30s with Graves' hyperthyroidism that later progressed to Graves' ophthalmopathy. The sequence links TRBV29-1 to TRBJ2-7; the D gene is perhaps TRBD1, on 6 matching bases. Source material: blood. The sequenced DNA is TGCAGCGTTTCGGTCCGGCGGACAGACCAACCTTACGAGCAGTACTTC. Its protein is CSVSVRRTDQPYEQYF.